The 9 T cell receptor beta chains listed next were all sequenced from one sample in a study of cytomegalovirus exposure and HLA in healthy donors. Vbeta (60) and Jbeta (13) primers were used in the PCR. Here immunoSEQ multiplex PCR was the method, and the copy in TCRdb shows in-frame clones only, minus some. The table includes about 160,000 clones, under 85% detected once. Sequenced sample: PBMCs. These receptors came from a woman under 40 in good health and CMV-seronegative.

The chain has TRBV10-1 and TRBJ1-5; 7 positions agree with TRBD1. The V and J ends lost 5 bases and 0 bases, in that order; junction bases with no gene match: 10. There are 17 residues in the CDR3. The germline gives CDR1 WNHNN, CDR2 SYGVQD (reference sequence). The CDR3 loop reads CASSNDRVQHSNQPQHF. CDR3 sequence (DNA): TGCGCCAGCAGTAACGACAGGGTACAACATAGCAATCAGCCCCAGCATTTT.

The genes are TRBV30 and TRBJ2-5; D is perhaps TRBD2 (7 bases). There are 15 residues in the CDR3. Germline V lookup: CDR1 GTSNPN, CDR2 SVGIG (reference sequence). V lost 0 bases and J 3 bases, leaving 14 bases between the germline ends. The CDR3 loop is CAWSVVGGREETQYF. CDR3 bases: TGTGCCTGGAGTGTAGTGGGGGGGCGAGAAGAGACCCAGTACTTC.

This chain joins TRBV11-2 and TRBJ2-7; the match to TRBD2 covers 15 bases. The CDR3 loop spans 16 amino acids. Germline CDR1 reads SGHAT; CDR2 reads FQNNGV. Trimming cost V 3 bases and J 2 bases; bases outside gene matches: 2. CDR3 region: CASSLGLAGGPYEQYF. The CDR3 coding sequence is TGTGCCAGCAGCTTGGGACTAGCGGGGGGCCCCTACGAGCAGTACTTC.

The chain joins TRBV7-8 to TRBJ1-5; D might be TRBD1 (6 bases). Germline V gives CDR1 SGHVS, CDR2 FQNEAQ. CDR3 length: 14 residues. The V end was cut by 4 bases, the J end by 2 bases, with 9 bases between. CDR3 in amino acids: CASSSRTGNQPQHF. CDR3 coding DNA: TGTGCCAGCAGCTCTCGGACAGGCAATCAGCCCCAGCATTTT.

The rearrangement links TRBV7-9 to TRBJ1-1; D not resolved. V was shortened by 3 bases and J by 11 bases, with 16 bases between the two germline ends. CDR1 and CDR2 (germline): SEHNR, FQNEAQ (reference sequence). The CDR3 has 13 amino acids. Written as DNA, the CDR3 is TGTGCCAGCAGCTTGAAACCCACGGGTGGGGCTTTCTTT. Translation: CASSLKPTGGAFF.

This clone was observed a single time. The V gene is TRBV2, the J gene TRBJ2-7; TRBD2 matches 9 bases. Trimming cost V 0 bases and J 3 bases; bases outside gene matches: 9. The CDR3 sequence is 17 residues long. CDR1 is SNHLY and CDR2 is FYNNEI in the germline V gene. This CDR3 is CASSEALRTSANYEQYF. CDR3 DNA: TGTGCCAGCAGTGAAGCGCTTAGGACTAGCGCAAACTACGAGCAGTACTTC. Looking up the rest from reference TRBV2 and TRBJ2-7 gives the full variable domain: EPEVTQTPSHQVTQMGQEVILRCVPISNHLYFYWYRQILGQKVEFLVSFYNNEISEKSEIFDDQFSVERPDGSNFTLKIRSTKLEDSAMYFCASSEALRTSANYEQYFGPGTRLTVT.

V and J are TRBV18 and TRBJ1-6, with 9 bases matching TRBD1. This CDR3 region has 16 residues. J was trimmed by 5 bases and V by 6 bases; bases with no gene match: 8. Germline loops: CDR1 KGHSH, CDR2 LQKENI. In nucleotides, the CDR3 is TGTGCCAGCTCGTTTACAGGGGGCGCGGATAATTCACCCCTCCACTTT. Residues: CASSFTGGADNSPLHF. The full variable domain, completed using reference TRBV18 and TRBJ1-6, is NAGVMQNPRHLVRRRGQEARLRCSPMKGHSHVYWYRQLPEEGLKFMVYLQKENIIDESGMPKERFSAEFPKEGPSILRIQQVVRGDSAAYFCASSFTGGADNSPLHFGNGTRLTVT.

This CDR3 is CASSLEGGAGQPQHF. The CDR3 DNA reads TGTGCCAGCAGCTTGGAAGGGGGCGCTGGTCAGCCCCAGCATTTT. The V call is TRBV5-6, the J call TRBJ1-5; 7 positions agree with TRBD1. Per germline, CDR1 SGHDT and CDR2 YYEEEE. This CDR3 region has 15 residues. V trimming: 0 bases; J trimming: 6 bases; junction bases outside the gene matches: 6.

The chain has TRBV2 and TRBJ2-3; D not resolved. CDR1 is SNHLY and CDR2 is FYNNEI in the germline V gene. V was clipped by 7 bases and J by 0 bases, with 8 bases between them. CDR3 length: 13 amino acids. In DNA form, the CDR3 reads TGTGCCAGCAATGGCAGAAGCACAGATACGCAGTATTTT. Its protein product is CASNGRSTDTQYF.